This T cell receptor beta chain was obtained from a study of CD8 T cells in ankylosing spondylitis. Whole-study results and caveats: A TCR beta motif of 7 to 9 highly homologous variants seemed to mark ankylosing spondylitis blood. Peripheral blood samples showed relatively rare disease-linked clones, and these clones were CD8+. Earlier work had already found some motif variants in reactive arthritis synovial fluid and blood.

There are a few counts of this clonotype. Its target is not known. TCRdb re-derived calls from the 5' RACE reads in MiXCR, one entry per CDR3 protein. The data contain roughly 370,000 distinct CDR3 sequences, approximately 20% of them singletons. CDR1 and CDR2 (germline): MNHEY, SMNVEV (reference sequence). Between the trimmed V and J ends, which lost 5 bases and 3 bases, there was a span of 16 bases. CDR3 length: 15 residues. The sequence derives from a male donor with ankylosing spondylitis. This chain uses TRBV27 with TRBJ1-2; D may be TRBD1 (5 bases). The sample comprised blood, either unsorted or a sorted T cell fraction (not recorded which). CDR3 nucleotides: TGTGCCAGCAGTGACCCCCATGGGGCCGACTATGGCTACACCTTC. It translates to CASSDPHGADYGYTF.